This TCR beta chain was captured by sequencing in a study of CD8+ T cells in alopecia areata. Sequencing relied on a cDNA template that was reverse transcribed from extracted RNA. TCRdb keeps only in-frame clones here, not all; method: immunoSEQ multiplex PCR. The table has about 110,000 clones, 59% seen once; the top ten hold roughly 20%. With 4 bases removed from V and 0 bases from J, the gap between germline ends came to 7 bases. The germline V gene encodes CDR1 MNHEY and CDR2 SMNVEV (reference sequence). The CDR3 covers 14 residues. Sorting from PBMCs produced CD4+ and CD8+ T cells. The J gene is TRBJ2-1, the V gene TRBV27; D ambiguous. The sequence was collected from a human donor in good health. The sample taken for sequencing was CD8+ T cells sorted from blood. The CDR3: CASSSGISYNEQFF. Written as DNA, the CDR3 is TGTGCCAGCAGTTCAGGAATCTCCTACAATGAGCAGTTCTTC.